Below are 22 T cell receptor beta chains sequenced from a single sample in a study of blood T cells in healthy people across ages. Combining a sample-barcoded 5' primer with a J-beta primer mix, a second PCR ran for 7 to 11 cycles. TCRdb used MiXCR to reprocess the 5' RACE reads, holding one entry per CDR3 protein. The sample consists of 600,000 or so distinct CDR3 sequences, around a fifth of them appearing once. The source material was blood. The receptors were sampled from a man between 65 and 85 years old in good health.

The chain combines TRBV20-1 with TRBJ2-1; 8 positions agree with TRBD2. V trimming: 2 bases; J trimming: 8 bases; junction bases outside the gene matches: 5. The CDR3 totals 13 residues. From germline, CDR1 is DFQATT and CDR2 SNEGSKA (reference sequence). CDR3 sequence: CSARKSGSYEQFF. The DNA of the CDR3 is TGCAGTGCTAGAAAGAGCGGGAGCTATGAGCAGTTCTTC.

J is TRBJ2-1 and V is TRBV13; TRBD2 agrees at 14 bases. The germline V gene has CDR1 PRHDT and CDR2 FYEKMQ (reference sequence). J gave up 10 bases and V 4 bases, and 9 bases lay outside the gene matches. The CDR3 is made up of 16 amino acids. This chain's CDR3 is CASSSLMTSGRVEQFF. Here the CDR3 DNA reads TGTGCCAGCAGCTCCTTGATGACTAGCGGGAGGGTGGAGCAGTTCTTC. The full variable domain, in which reference TRBV13 and TRBJ2-1 provide the parts outside the CDR3, is AAGVIQSPRHLIKEKRETATLKCYPIPRHDTVYWYQQGPGQDPQFLISFYEKMQSDKGSIPDRFSAQQFSDYHSELNMSSLELGDSALYFCASSSLMTSGRVEQFFGPGTRLTVL.

V is TRBV12-3 or TRBV12-4 and J is TRBJ2-5; TRBD1 or TRBD2 may be the D gene (6 bases each). The J call is in doubt because the DNA end fits TRBJ2-7 better. This CDR3 is 14 amino acids long. The CDR3 DNA reads TGTGCCAGCAGTTTACGGGGGCTCGGCTACGAGCAGTACTTC. This translates into CASSLRGLGYEQYF.

This clonotype has at least ten counts. This chain connects TRBV5-1 to TRBJ2-2; D perhaps matches TRBD1 (5 bases). This CDR3 is 14 amino acids long. The ends were cut back, 5 bases at V and 4 bases at J, with 12 bases in the middle. Germline CDR1 is SGHRS and CDR2 is YFSETQ. The CDR3: CASRPDRGTGELFF. CDR3 DNA: TGCGCCAGCAGGCCCGACAGAGGCACCGGGGAGCTGTTTTTT.

The chain uses TRBV5-5 and TRBJ2-1, with D uncertain. Trimming removed 2 bases at V and 6 bases at J, with 12 bases between. The germline V gene encodes CDR1 SGHKS and CDR2 YYEKEE (reference sequence). CDR3 length: 14 residues. The CDR3 spells CASSFLGMGNEQFF. The DNA of the CDR3 is TGTGCCAGCAGCTTTTTAGGCATGGGCAATGAGCAGTTCTTC.

The chain joins TRBV7-2 to TRBJ2-1; D may correspond to TRBD1 or TRBD2 (5 bases each). Trimming shortened V by 1 base and J by 10 bases, and 11 bases separated the two germline ends. The CDR3 is 13 residues long. Germline V gene lookup returns CDR1 SGHTA and CDR2 FQGNSA. CDR3 nucleotides: TGTGCCAGCAGCTTAGTTCAGGGAGACGAGCAGTTCTTC. Encoded protein: CASSLVQGDEQFF.

The table lists this clonotype with a few counts. The chain uses TRBV9 and TRBJ2-4; D is ambiguous. Germline CDR1 reads SGDLS; CDR2 reads YYNGEE. V dropped 3 bases and J dropped 0 bases, with 4 bases sitting between them. This CDR3 comprises 13 residues. CDR3 loop: CASSAIAKNIQYF. CDR3 coding DNA: TGTGCCAGCAGCGCCATAGCCAAAAACATTCAGTACTTC.

V usage is TRBV5-1 and J usage is TRBJ1-2; TRBD1 matches at 11 bases. V lost 0 bases to trimming and J lost 7 bases; unmatched junction nucleotides: 8. This CDR3 comprises 16 residues. The germline gives CDR1 SGHRS, CDR2 YFSETQ. CDR3 protein: CASSLVSPGTGGGYTF. The DNA of the CDR3 is TGCGCCAGCAGCTTGGTCAGCCCCGGGACAGGGGGTGGCTACACCTTC.

The chain carries TRBV5-1 and TRBJ2-3; either TRBD1 or TRBD2 may supply D (5 bases each). This CDR3 spans 16 amino acids. Trimming took off 1 base at V and 4 bases at J, with 16 bases between the two ends. Germline V gives CDR1 SGHRS, CDR2 YFSETQ. The CDR3 DNA is TGCGCCAGCAGCTTGAGGGGTTTAGAGAGGGCAGATACGCAGTATTTT. Encoded protein: CASSLRGLERADTQYF. The variable domain in full, completed from reference TRBV5-1 and TRBJ2-3, reads KAGVTQTPRYLIKTRGQQVTLSCSPISGHRSVSWYQQTPGQGLQFLFEYFSETQRNKGNFPGRFSGRQFSNSRSEMNVSTLELGDSALYLCASSLRGLERADTQYFGPGTRLTVL.

V and J are TRBV20-1 and TRBJ2-7; the D gene is possibly TRBD2 (5 bases). Trimming shortened V by 7 bases and J by 0 bases, and 13 bases separated the two germline ends. Germline values: CDR1 DFQATT, CDR2 SNEGSKA (reference sequence). This CDR3 region has 13 residues. CDR3 sequence reads: CSGEGRSSYEQYF. Here the CDR3 DNA reads TGCAGTGGTGAGGGCAGGAGCTCCTACGAGCAGTACTTC.

This clonotype was counted at least ten times. The chain couples TRBV5-1 to TRBJ2-5; 9 bases align to TRBD1. The J call may be faulty, since TRBJ2-7 better matches the DNA end. CDR3 length: 15 residues. Germline V gene lookup returns CDR1 SGHRS and CDR2 YFSETQ. As DNA, the CDR3 is TGCGCCAGCAGTTCGGGACAGGGTTTATCCTACGAGCAGTACTTC. Amino acid sequence: CASSSGQGLSYEQYF.

This clonotype has ten or more counts. The rearrangement uses TRBV20-1 and TRBJ2-5; 9 positions agree with TRBD2. After removal of 6 bases from V and 1 base from J, the junction contained 9 bases not matched to a gene. Germline V CDR1 and CDR2: DFQATT, SNEGSKA (reference sequence). CDR3 length equals 15 residues. The CDR3 DNA follows: TGCAGTGCCAAAGCTCCTAGCGGGATCCAAGAGACCCAGTACTTC. Protein: CSAKAPSGIQETQYF.

V usage is TRBV7-9 and J usage is TRBJ2-5; maybe TRBD1 (5 bases). Judging by the DNA end, TRBJ2-1 fits better; the J call may be wrong. CDR1 SEHNR and CDR2 FQNEAQ come from the germline V gene (reference sequence). The CDR3 length is 12 residues. CDR3 loop: CASSLRGYEQFF. In DNA, the CDR3 is TGTGCCAGCAGCTTAAGGGGATATGAGCAGTTCTTC.

This clonotype was found a few times. The rearrangement links TRBV15 to TRBJ1-4; no clear D. This CDR3 is built from 16 residues. CDR1 is LNHNV and CDR2 is YYDKDF in the germline V gene (reference sequence). V was pared by 1 base and J by 4 bases, with 13 bases between. The CDR3 loop is CATSRGQAAGNEKLFF. The CDR3 DNA sequence: TGTGCCACCAGCAGAGGCCAGGCTGCCGGTAATGAAAAACTGTTTTTT. The variable domain in full, with the rest retrieved from reference TRBV15 and TRBJ1-4, is DAMVIQNPRYQVTQFGKPVTLSCSQTLNHNVMYWYQQKSSQAPKLLFHYYDKDFNNEADTPDNFQSRRPNTSFCFLDIRSPGLGDTAMYLCATSRGQAAGNEKLFFGSGTQLSVL.

V is TRBV21-1 and J is TRBJ2-5; the DNA was not compared with TRBD2, the D call given in the table. TRBV21-1 counts as a pseudogene. The CDR3 has 15 residues. The CDR3 region is CASSKVCGRKNEQLF. The CDR3 bases are TGTGCCAGCAGCAAAGTATGCGGGAGGAAGAATGAGCAGCTCTTC.

This clonotype showed up just a few times. V usage is TRBV11-2 and J usage is TRBJ2-5, with D uncertain. The germline gives CDR1 SGHAT, CDR2 FQNNGV. The CDR3 is 12 amino acids. The V end lost 5 bases, the J end lost 3 bases, and 7 bases lay between the germline ends. The CDR3, as DNA: TGTGCCAGCAGCCGGCACGAAGAGACCCAGTACTTC. This gives the protein CASSRHEETQYF.

The sample holds a few counts of this clonotype. The chain combines TRBV28 with TRBJ2-7, with D unresolved. The CDR3 has 14 amino acids. Germline V gene sequence: CDR1 MDHEN, CDR2 SYDVKM. Trimming cost V 1 base and J 6 bases, with 13 bases left between them. The CDR3 reads CASSLFGSPSEQYF. Here the CDR3 DNA reads TGTGCCAGCAGTTTATTCGGCAGTCCGTCCGAGCAGTACTTC.

J is TRBJ2-4 and V is TRBV29-1; D may be TRBD1 (5 bases). The CDR3 totals 13 residues. The V end lost 3 bases, the J end lost 6 bases, and 12 bases lay between the germline ends. Germline loops: CDR1 SQVTM, CDR2 ANQGSEA. The DNA for the CDR3 is TGCAGCGTTGACGGCCAAAGGGGAAACATTCAGTACTTC. It encodes CSVDGQRGNIQYF.

This clonotype was seen more than once but under ten times. The gene calls are TRBV5-1 and TRBJ2-5; D is perhaps TRBD2 (7 bases). V lost 0 bases to trimming and J lost 2 bases, with 17 bases between them. Germline assignment: CDR1 SGHRS and CDR2 YFSETQ. CDR3 length: 17 amino acids. The CDR3 region has the DNA TGCGCCAGCAGCTTGGGGTTCGGGGGGCGCTTTCAAGAGACCCAGTACTTC. It specifies CASSLGFGGRFQETQYF.

Only a few counts were recorded for this clonotype. This CDR3 is CASSYFRDRGTYEQYF. The CDR3 DNA follows: TGTGCCAGCAGTTACTTTCGGGACAGGGGAACCTACGAGCAGTACTTC. The chain is built from TRBV6-6 and TRBJ2-7; TRBD1 agrees at 10 bases. Germline V gene lookup returns CDR1 MNHNY and CDR2 SVGAGI (reference sequence). Trimming at V came to 1 base and at J to 2 bases, leaving 5 bases not matched to a gene. There are 16 residues in the CDR3.

DNA of the CDR3: TGTGCCAGCAGAAAACTAGCGGGGGGAATGGATACGCAGTATTTT. Protein: CASRKLAGGMDTQYF. The J gene is TRBJ2-3, the V gene TRBV2, with 12 bases that match TRBD2. Germline values: CDR1 SNHLY, CDR2 FYNNEI. V shed 6 bases and J 6 bases; nucleotides not matched to a gene: 7. The CDR3 length is 15 residues.

For the CDR3, the DNA is TGCAGTGGCACCGCCGGCGTAGATTCGTTCTTCAATGAGCAGTTCTTC. Its translation is CSGTAGVDSFFNEQFF. The chain links TRBV20-1 to TRBJ2-1; the D is unclear. The V and J ends lost 7 bases and 6 bases respectively, with 25 bases between them. This CDR3 has 16 amino acids. Germline V CDR1 and CDR2: DFQATT, SNEGSKA (reference sequence).